The 28 T cell receptor beta chains listed next were all sequenced from one sample in a study of cytotoxic CD8 clonotypes in ibrutinib-treated CLL. The repertoire was sequenced with immunoSEQ multiplex PCR; TCRdb's copy has only in-frame clones and lacks some. Of approximately 190,000 clones in the sample, around 75% were seen once. The specimen was PBMCs, collected after 12 months of ibrutinib treatment. The source of these receptors is a human donor with chronic lymphocytic leukemia.

This clone was counted only a few times. The sample carries other DNA sequences with the same CDR3. Here the CDR3 reads CATRQGGQPQHF. The CDR3 coding sequence is TGTGCCACCCGACAGGGGGGTCAGCCCCAGCATTTT. The chain is built from TRBV19 and TRBJ1-5; TRBD1 agrees at 9 bases. The CDR3 spans 12 residues. Germline V gene sequence: CDR1 LNHDA, CDR2 SQIVND (reference sequence). Trimming took 10 bases from V and 6 from J; bases not matched to a gene: 4.

In this sample, this clone turned up once. Other DNA sequences in this sample translate to the same CDR3. The chain couples TRBV30 to TRBJ2-7; a weak D match, TRBD2 (6 bases). This CDR3 spans 14 amino acids. V was pared by 0 bases and J by 2 bases, with 11 bases between. CDR1 GTSNPN and CDR2 SVGIG come from the germline V gene (reference sequence). CDR3 region: CAWSVGGGAYEQYF. In DNA form, the CDR3 reads TGTGCCTGGAGTGTCGGGGGTGGGGCCTACGAGCAGTACTTC. The complete variable domain, with remaining parts taken from reference TRBV30 and TRBJ2-7, reads SQTIHQWPATLVQPVGSPLSLECTVEGTSNPNLYWYRQAAGRGLQLLFYSVGIGQISSEVPQNLSASRPQDRQFILSSKKLLLSDSGFYLCAWSVGGGAYEQYFGPGTRLTVT.

The rearrangement links TRBV6-5 to TRBJ2-7, with D possibly TRBD2 on 6 matching bases. V was clipped by 6 bases and J by 0 bases, with 12 bases between them. The CDR3 has 14 residues. Germline V gives CDR1 MNHEY, CDR2 SVGAGI. CDR3 bases: TGTGCCAGCAGGCGGGACCGAAGCTCCTACGAGCAGTACTTC. This translates into CASRRDRSSYEQYF.

V and J are TRBV19 and TRBJ1-3; the D is unclear. There are 15 residues in the CDR3. CDR1 and CDR2 (germline): LNHDA, SQIVND (reference sequence). The germline V and J ends were trimmed by 5 bases and 2 bases, with 13 bases remaining between them. The CDR3 DNA reads TGTGCCAGTAGTCCGGATTCTACGACTGGAAACACCATATATTTT. Protein product: CASSPDSTTGNTIYF.

The chain couples TRBV18 to TRBJ1-3; maybe TRBD1 (5 bases). This CDR3 comprises 17 residues. Trimming took 2 bases from V and 0 from J, leaving 14 bases between them. The V gene's germline CDR1 is KGHSH and CDR2 LQKENI. CDR3 in amino acids: CASSPASGRRSGNTIYF. In nucleotides, the CDR3 is TGTGCCAGCTCACCAGCCTCGGGACGGCGCTCTGGAAACACCATATATTTT.

The chain links TRBV20-1 to TRBJ2-7; possibly TRBD2 for D (6 bases). Germline lookup yields CDR1 DFQATT and CDR2 SNEGSKA (reference sequence). The V end was cut by 8 bases, the J end by 2 bases, with 10 bases between. The CDR3 consists of 11 residues. The CDR3 loop is CSWGGAYEQYF. DNA of the CDR3: TGCAGTTGGGGCGGGGCCTACGAGCAGTACTTC.

V and J are TRBV18 and TRBJ2-1; D may be TRBD1 (5 bases). The germline gives CDR1 KGHSH, CDR2 LQKENI. The CDR3 is 17 residues long. Trimming removed 3 bases from V and 3 bases from J, with 18 bases in between. CDR3 bases: TGTGCCAGCTCACCGGGATTCCGGCAGGGCAACTACAATGAGCAGTTCTTC. Residues: CASSPGFRQGNYNEQFF.

The gene calls are TRBV5-4 and TRBJ2-5, with 8 bases identical to TRBD2. Germline V gives CDR1 SGHNT, CDR2 YYREEE (reference sequence). V lost 0 bases and J lost 5; bases outside the gene matches: 9. This CDR3 contains 16 residues. The CDR3: CASSLGQLAGSETQYF. In DNA form, the CDR3 reads TGTGCCAGCAGCTTGGGACAGCTAGCGGGTTCCGAGACCCAGTACTTC.

The chain recombines TRBV30 with TRBJ1-2, with D maybe TRBD1 (6 bases). Germline loops: CDR1 GTSNPN, CDR2 SVGIG (reference sequence). The V and J ends lost 5 bases and 3 bases respectively, with 13 bases between them. The CDR3 loop spans 13 amino acids. CDR3 region: CAWDQGTYYGYTF. The CDR3 coding sequence is TGTGCCTGGGATCAGGGGACTTACTATGGCTACACCTTC.

V and J are TRBV30 and TRBJ1-4, with 7 bases fitting TRBD1. Trimming took 5 bases from V and 4 from J; bases not matched to a gene: 7. This CDR3 is built from 14 residues. Germline V gene sequence: CDR1 GTSNPN, CDR2 SVGIG (reference sequence). The CDR3, as DNA: TGTGCCTGGGACCAGGGACAGAATAATGAAAAACTGTTTTTT. The encoded protein is CAWDQGQNNEKLFF.

For this clone: The junction and the germline gene differ at one end; a read error may be behind it. The J gene is TRBJ2-1, the V gene TRBV7-7; TRBD1 matches 10 bases. This CDR3 has 15 amino acids. Germline V gives CDR1 SSHAT, CDR2 FNYEAQ (reference sequence). The DNA for the CDR3 is TGTGCTAGCAGCTTACTGACAGGGGGCGGGGATGAGCAGTTCTTC. Encoded protein: CASSLLTGGGDEQFF. Full variable domain (remainder filled in from reference TRBV7-7 and TRBJ2-1): GAGVSQSPRYKVTKRGQDVTLRCDPISSHATLYWYQQALGQGPEFLTYFNYEAQPDKSGLPSDRFSAERPEGSISTLTIQRTEQRDSAMYRCASSLLTGGGDEQFFGPGTRLTVL.

CDR3 residues: CASSHGLAGGPYEQYF. CDR3 DNA sequence: TGTGCCAGCAGCCACGGACTAGCGGGGGGGCCCTACGAGCAGTACTTC. The rearrangement joins TRBV4-2 to TRBJ2-7; 15 positions agree with TRBD2. The CDR3 contains 16 residues. V trimming: 3 bases; J trimming: 2 bases; junction bases outside the gene matches: 2. Germline loops: CDR1 LGHNA, CDR2 YNFKEQ.

The chain joins TRBV7-3 to TRBJ1-4; TRBD1 is a possible D gene (5 bases). CDR1 is SGHTA and CDR2 is FQGTGA in the germline V gene. With 4 bases removed from V and 5 bases from J, the gap between germline ends came to 11 bases. The CDR3 has 14 amino acids. The CDR3 loop reads CASSSHRGNEKLFF. CDR3 nucleotide sequence: TGTGCCAGCAGCTCGCACCGGGGGAATGAAAAACTGTTTTTT.

This clone was detected many times. The V call is TRBV10-3, the J call TRBJ2-1, with unresolved D. This CDR3 has 15 residues. The germline V gene encodes CDR1 ENHRY and CDR2 SYGVKD. Trimming cost V 2 bases and J 0 bases, with 8 bases left between them. CDR3 sequence: CAISEGVSSYNEQFF. The CDR3 nucleotides read TGTGCCATCAGTGAGGGGGTCAGCTCCTACAATGAGCAGTTCTTC.

This chain connects TRBV30 to TRBJ1-4, with a tentative D call TRBD1 (5 bases). The CDR3 contains 14 residues. V shed 0 bases and J shed 6 bases, with 11 bases lying between them. Germline lookup yields CDR1 GTSNPN and CDR2 SVGIG (reference sequence). CDR3 protein: CAWSVGSGYEKLFF. In nucleotides, the CDR3 is TGTGCCTGGAGTGTAGGGTCAGGGTATGAAAAACTGTTTTTT. The whole variable domain, filled in from reference TRBV30 and TRBJ1-4, reads SQTIHQWPATLVQPVGSPLSLECTVEGTSNPNLYWYRQAAGRGLQLLFYSVGIGQISSEVPQNLSASRPQDRQFILSSKKLLLSDSGFYLCAWSVGSGYEKLFFGSGTQLSVL.

In DNA form, the CDR3 reads TGCGCCAGCAGCTTGGGTCGGGTTTCTAACTATGGCTACACCTTC. Amino acid sequence: CASSLGRVSNYGYTF. The rearrangement uses TRBV5-1 and TRBJ1-2; no firm D call. Trimming took 0 bases from V and 0 from J, leaving 9 bases between them. The CDR3 is 15 amino acids. Germline CDR1 is SGHRS and CDR2 is YFSETQ.

The V and J genes are TRBV6-5 and TRBJ2-7, with D perhaps TRBD1 (5 bases). CDR1 is MNHEY, CDR2 SVGAGI, per germline. CDR3 length: 13 amino acids. V was shortened by 6 bases and J by 2 bases, with 11 bases between the two germline ends. The CDR3 DNA reads as TGTGCCAGCAGGATGGCAGGGCCCTACGAGCAGTACTTC. Protein product: CASRMAGPYEQYF.

The chain recombines TRBV5-1 with TRBJ2-5; 8 bases agree with TRBD1. Per the germline V gene, CDR1 is SGHRS and CDR2 is YFSETQ. Trimming cost V 4 bases and J 5 bases; bases outside gene matches: 7. This CDR3 has 14 amino acids. CDR3 region: CASSLDRAPETQYF. The CDR3, as DNA: TGCGCCAGCAGCCTGGACAGGGCCCCCGAGACCCAGTACTTC.

This clone was observed once. The chain uses TRBV9 and TRBJ2-3; D gene unclear. The CDR3 runs to 14 residues. The V end was cut by 0 bases, the J end by 6 bases, with 11 bases between. Germline V CDR1 and CDR2: SGDLS, YYNGEE. CDR3 in amino acids: CASSVATAMDTQYF. DNA for the CDR3: TGTGCCAGCAGCGTAGCTACCGCAATGGATACGCAGTATTTT. Supplemented by reference TRBV9 and TRBJ2-3, the full variable domain reads DSGVTQTPKHLITATGQRVTLRCSPRSGDLSVYWYQQSLDQGLQFLIQYYNGEERAKGNILERFSAQQFPDLHSELNLSSLELGDSALYFCASSVATAMDTQYFGPGTRLTVL.

This clone was detected a few times. The genes are TRBV29-1 and TRBJ2-7; D assignment may be TRBD1 or TRBD2 (5 bases each). The germline V gene has CDR1 SQVTM and CDR2 ANQGSEA. The CDR3 runs to 11 residues. Trimming removed 3 bases at V and 6 bases at J, with 9 bases between. CDR3 in DNA: TGCAGCGTTGATGGGGGTGGCGAGCAGTACTTC. Protein sequence: CSVDGGGEQYF.

This rearrangement joins TRBV29-1 to TRBJ2-1; 9 bases align to TRBD1. The CDR3 extends over 13 amino acids. Per the germline V gene, CDR1 is SQVTM and CDR2 is ANQGSEA. V lost 8 bases to trimming and J lost 4 bases; unmatched junction nucleotides: 6. CDR3 loop: CSSGTGIYNEQFF. Here the CDR3 DNA reads TGCAGCTCCGGGACAGGGATTTACAATGAGCAGTTCTTC.

V gene TRBV27 combines with J gene TRBJ2-1; 10 bases map to TRBD2. Trimming cost V 3 bases and J 8 bases; bases outside gene matches: 7. The CDR3 is 15 amino acids. The germline gives CDR1 MNHEY, CDR2 SMNVEV (reference sequence). The chain's CDR3 is CASSFRTSGRDEQFF. The CDR3 DNA follows: TGTGCCAGCAGTTTTAGGACTAGCGGTCGCGATGAGCAGTTCTTC.

V gene TRBV6-1 combines with J gene TRBJ1-2, with a possible D match to TRBD1 (5 bases). V gave up 11 bases and J gave up 0 bases, with 13 bases separating them. CDR3 length equals 13 residues. Germline assignment: CDR1 MNHNS and CDR2 SASEGT. DNA of the CDR3: TGTGCCGGCCGGGGCGGCTCTAACTATGGCTACACCTTC. Amino acid sequence: CAGRGGSNYGYTF.

The chain carries TRBV29-1 and TRBJ1-1; D might be TRBD1 (5 bases). The CDR3 is made up of 16 amino acids. Trimming removed 1 base at V and 7 bases at J, with 22 bases between. The germline V gene has CDR1 SQVTM and CDR2 ANQGSEA. CDR3 DNA sequence: TGCAGCGTTGAAGGAGACCCGCGGGGCCTGGCTTATGAAGCTTTCTTT. Encoded protein: CSVEGDPRGLAYEAFF.

J is TRBJ2-3 and V is TRBV6-6; TRBD2 might be the D (8 bases). The V end was cut by 8 bases, the J end by 5 bases, with 23 bases between. Germline CDR1 and CDR2: MNHNY and SVGAGI (reference sequence). CDR3 size: 16 residues. As DNA, the CDR3 is TGTGCCAGCCTCTCTTGGACAGGAGCGGGAGTAGATACGCAGTATTTT. Its protein product is CASLSWTGAGVDTQYF.

The chain carries TRBV2 and TRBJ1-2; 9 bases map to TRBD1. This CDR3 is 14 amino acids long. CDR1 and CDR2 (germline): SNHLY, FYNNEI. Losses at the gene ends were 6 bases for V and 2 bases for J; bases not matched to a gene: 4. The CDR3 DNA reads as TGTGCCAGCAGGGGACAGGGAGTGAACTATGGCTACACCTTC. Its protein product is CASRGQGVNYGYTF.

The chain couples TRBV25-1 to TRBJ1-2, with 9 bases matching TRBD1. The CDR3 length is 15 residues. Trimming took 5 bases from V and 3 from J; bases not matched to a gene: 7. CDR1 is MGHDK, CDR2 SYGVNS, per germline. CDR3 loop: CASSTRTGAHYGYTF. In DNA, the CDR3 is TGTGCCAGCAGTACCCGGACAGGGGCTCACTATGGCTACACCTTC.

The chain couples TRBV15 to TRBJ1-2; 8 bases align to TRBD1. The CDR3 loop spans 14 amino acids. Trimming removed 6 bases from V and 5 bases from J; junction bases left unmatched: 8. Germline V lookup: CDR1 LNHNV, CDR2 YYDKDF (reference sequence). The CDR3 is CATRVDRGQYGYTF. In DNA, the CDR3 is TGTGCCACCAGAGTTGACAGGGGTCAATATGGCTACACCTTC.